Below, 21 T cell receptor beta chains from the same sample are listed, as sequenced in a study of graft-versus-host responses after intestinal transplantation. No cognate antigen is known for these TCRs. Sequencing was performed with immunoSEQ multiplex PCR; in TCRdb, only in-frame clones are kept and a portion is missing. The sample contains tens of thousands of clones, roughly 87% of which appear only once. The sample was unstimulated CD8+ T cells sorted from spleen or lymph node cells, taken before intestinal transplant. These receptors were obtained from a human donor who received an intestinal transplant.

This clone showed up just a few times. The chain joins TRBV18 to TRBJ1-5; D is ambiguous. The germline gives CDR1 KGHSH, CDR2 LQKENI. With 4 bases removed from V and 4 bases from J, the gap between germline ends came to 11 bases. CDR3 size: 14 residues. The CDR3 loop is CASSREGRNQPQHF. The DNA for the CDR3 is TGTGCCAGCTCACGGGAAGGGAGAAATCAGCCCCAGCATTTT.

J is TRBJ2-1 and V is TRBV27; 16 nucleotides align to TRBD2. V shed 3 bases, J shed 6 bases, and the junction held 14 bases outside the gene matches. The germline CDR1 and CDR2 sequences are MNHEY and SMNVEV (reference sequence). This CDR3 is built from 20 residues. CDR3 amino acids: CASSLPGTSGRAVLVNEQFF. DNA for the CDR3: TGTGCCAGCAGTTTGCCGGGGACTAGCGGGAGGGCCGTCCTAGTCAATGAGCAGTTCTTC.

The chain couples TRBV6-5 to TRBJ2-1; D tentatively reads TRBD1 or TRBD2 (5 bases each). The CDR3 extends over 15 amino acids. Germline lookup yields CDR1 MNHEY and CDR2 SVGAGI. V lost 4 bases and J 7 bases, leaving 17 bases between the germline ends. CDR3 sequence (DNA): TGTGCCAGCAGTTCCGATGGGGGTTGGGCGAATGAGCAGTTCTTC. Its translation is CASSSDGGWANEQFF.

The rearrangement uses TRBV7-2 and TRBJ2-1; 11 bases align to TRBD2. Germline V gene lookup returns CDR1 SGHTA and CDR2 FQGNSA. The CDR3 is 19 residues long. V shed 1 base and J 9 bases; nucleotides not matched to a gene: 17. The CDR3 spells CASSLVLAGGPRSRVEQFF. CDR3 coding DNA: TGTGCCAGCAGCTTAGTTTTAGCGGGAGGGCCTAGAAGTCGTGTTGAGCAGTTCTTC.

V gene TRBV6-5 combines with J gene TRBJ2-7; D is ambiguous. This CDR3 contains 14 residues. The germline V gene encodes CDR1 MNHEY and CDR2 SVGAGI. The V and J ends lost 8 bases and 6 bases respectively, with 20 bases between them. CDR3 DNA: TGTGCCAGCGGAAGACACATTCTACTTACCGAGCAGTACTTC. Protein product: CASGRHILLTEQYF.

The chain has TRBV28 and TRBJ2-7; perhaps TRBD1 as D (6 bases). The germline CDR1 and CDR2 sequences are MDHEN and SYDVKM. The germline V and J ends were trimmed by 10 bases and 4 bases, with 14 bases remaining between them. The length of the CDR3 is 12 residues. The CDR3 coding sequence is TGTGCCATTTCCCTGGGGGCGTACGAGCAGTACTTC. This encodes CAISLGAYEQYF.

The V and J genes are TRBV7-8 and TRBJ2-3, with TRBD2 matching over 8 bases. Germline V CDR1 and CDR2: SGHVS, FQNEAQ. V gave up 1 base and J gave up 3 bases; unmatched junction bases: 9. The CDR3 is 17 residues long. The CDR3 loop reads CASSLDREGHQTDTQYF. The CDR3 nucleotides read TGTGCCAGCAGCTTAGACCGGGAGGGCCATCAAACAGATACGCAGTATTTT.

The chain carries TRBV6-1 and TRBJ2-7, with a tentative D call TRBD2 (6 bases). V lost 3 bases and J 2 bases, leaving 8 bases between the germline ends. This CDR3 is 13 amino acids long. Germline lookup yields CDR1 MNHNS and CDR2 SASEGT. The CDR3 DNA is TGTGCCAGCAGTGACGGGGAGGCCTACGAGCAGTACTTC. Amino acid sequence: CASSDGEAYEQYF.

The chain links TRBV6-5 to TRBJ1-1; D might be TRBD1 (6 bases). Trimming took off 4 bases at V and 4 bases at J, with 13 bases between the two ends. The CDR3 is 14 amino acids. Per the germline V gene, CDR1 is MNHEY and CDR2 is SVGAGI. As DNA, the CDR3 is TGTGCCAGCAGTTCGACAGGCGGGGGCACTGAAGCTTTCTTT. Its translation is CASSSTGGGTEAFF.

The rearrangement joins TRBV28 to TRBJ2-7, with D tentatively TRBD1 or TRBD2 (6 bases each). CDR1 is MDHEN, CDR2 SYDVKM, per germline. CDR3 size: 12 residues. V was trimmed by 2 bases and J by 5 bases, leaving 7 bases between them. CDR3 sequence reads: CASSLGGHEQYF. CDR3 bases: TGTGCCAGCAGTTTAGGGGGGCACGAGCAGTACTTC.

Written as DNA, the CDR3 is TGTGCCAGCAGTTTCGTAGCAGGGAACATTCAGTACTTC. Amino acids: CASSFVAGNIQYF. This chain links TRBV27 with TRBJ2-4; possible D gene TRBD1, 5 bases. With 3 bases removed from V and 7 bases from J, the gap between germline ends came to 10 bases. Germline V lookup: CDR1 MNHEY, CDR2 SMNVEV (reference sequence). CDR3 length: 13 amino acids.

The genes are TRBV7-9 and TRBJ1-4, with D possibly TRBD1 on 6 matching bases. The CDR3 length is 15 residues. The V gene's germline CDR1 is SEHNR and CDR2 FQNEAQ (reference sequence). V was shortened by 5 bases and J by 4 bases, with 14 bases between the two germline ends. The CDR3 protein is CASSHSGVDNEKLFF. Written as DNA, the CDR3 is TGTGCCAGCAGCCATTCAGGGGTTGATAATGAAAAACTGTTTTTT.

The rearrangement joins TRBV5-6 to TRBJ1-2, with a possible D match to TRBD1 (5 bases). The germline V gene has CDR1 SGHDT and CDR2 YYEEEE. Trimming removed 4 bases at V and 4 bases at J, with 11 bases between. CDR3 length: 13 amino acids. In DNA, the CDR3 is TGTGCCAGCAGCCTAGGGACCTTCTATGGCTACACCTTC. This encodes CASSLGTFYGYTF.

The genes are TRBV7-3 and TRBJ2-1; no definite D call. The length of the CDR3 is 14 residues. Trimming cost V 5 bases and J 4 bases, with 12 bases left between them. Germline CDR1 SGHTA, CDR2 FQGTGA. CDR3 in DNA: TGTGCCAGCAGCGCCCAAGGCTCGTACAATGAGCAGTTCTTC. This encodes CASSAQGSYNEQFF.

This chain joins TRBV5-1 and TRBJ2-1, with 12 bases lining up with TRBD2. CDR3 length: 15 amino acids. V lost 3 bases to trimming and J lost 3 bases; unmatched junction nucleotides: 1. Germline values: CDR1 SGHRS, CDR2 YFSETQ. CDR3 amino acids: CASSSGLAGYNEQFF. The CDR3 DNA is TGCGCCAGCAGCTCGGGACTAGCGGGCTACAATGAGCAGTTCTTC.

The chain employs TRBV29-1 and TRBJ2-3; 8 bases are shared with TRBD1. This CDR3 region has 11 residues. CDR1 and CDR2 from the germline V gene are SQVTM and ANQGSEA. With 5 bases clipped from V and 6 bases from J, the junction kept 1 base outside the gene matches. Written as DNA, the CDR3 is TGCAGCGTTACAGGGGGGGATACGCAGTATTTT. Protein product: CSVTGGDTQYF.

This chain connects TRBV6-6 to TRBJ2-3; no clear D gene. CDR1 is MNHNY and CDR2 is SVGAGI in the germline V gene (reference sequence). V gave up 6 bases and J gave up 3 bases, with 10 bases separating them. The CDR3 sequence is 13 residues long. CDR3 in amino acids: CASSWTGTDTQYF. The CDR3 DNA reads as TGTGCCAGCAGCTGGACCGGGACAGATACGCAGTATTTT.

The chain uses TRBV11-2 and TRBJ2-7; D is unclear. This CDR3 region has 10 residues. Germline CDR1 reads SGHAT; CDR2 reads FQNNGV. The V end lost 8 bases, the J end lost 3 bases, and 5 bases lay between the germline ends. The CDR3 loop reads CASGNYEQYF. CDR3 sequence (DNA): TGTGCCAGCGGCAACTACGAGCAGTACTTC.

The CDR3 nucleotides are TGTGCCAGCAGTTTACTAGGGGACCAGCCCCAGCATTTT. Translated, it gives CASSLLGDQPQHF. This chain joins TRBV27 and TRBJ1-5; D perhaps matches TRBD1 (5 bases). The V gene lost 2 bases and the J gene lost 7 bases, with 9 bases spanning the gap. CDR1 MNHEY and CDR2 SMNVEV come from the germline V gene (reference sequence). The CDR3 runs 13 residues.

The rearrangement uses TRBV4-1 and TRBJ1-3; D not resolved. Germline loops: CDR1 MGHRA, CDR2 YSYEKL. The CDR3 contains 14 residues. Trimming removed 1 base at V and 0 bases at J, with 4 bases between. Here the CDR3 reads CASSQVLSGNTIYF. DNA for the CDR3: TGCGCCAGCAGCCAAGTCCTCTCTGGAAACACCATATATTTT.

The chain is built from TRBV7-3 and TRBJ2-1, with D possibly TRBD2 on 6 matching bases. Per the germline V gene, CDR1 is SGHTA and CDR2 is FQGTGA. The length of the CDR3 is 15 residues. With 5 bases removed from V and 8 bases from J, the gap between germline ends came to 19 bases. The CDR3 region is CASSPAGGYGDEQFF. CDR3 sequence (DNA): TGTGCCAGCAGCCCAGCCGGAGGGTATGGGGATGAGCAGTTCTTC. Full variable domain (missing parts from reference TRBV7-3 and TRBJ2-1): GAGVSQTPSNKVTEKGKYVELRCDPISGHTALYWYRQSLGQGPEFLIYFQGTGAADDSGLPNDRFFAVRPEGSVSTLKIQRTERGDSAVYLCASSPAGGYGDEQFFGPGTRLTVL.